Given below is one T cell receptor (beta chain) in context. Its antigen is not known. This sample was taken from a study of Tregs in tolerant kidney transplant recipients. General study findings and limits: Activated donor B cell expansion appeared to reveal the most relevant donor-specific TCRbeta repertoire.

Sequencing used immunoSEQ multiplex PCR; TCRdb keeps in-frame clones, though not all of them. Of about 94,000 clones in the sample, roughly 93% are singletons; the top ten hold 0.46%. The trim removed 3 bases at V and 3 bases at J, leaving 5 bases unmatched. The germline V gene encodes CDR1 SGHNT and CDR2 YENEEA. The CDR3 covers 14 residues. This chain connects TRBV11-3 to TRBJ2-7; 7 bases align to TRBD2. Sequenced here: CD4+ T cells from blood, sampled before the transplant. This receptor was identified in a human donor who received a combined kidney and bone marrow transplant. CDR3 amino acids: CASSLGTNIYEQYF. CDR3 nucleotide sequence: TGTGCCAGCAGCTTGGGGACTAACATCTACGAGCAGTACTTC.